The 11 T cell receptor beta chains given below trace back to one sample, sequenced in a study of blood T cell repertoires in COVID-19. Profiled with immunoSEQ multiplex PCR; TCRdb holds only in-frame clones, not every one. The profile covers 25,000 to 35,000 clones, with approximately 85% appearing a single time and around 7% taken by the ten largest. Sequenced input: peripheral blood. The source of these receptors is a human donor in a cohort sampled during active COVID-19.

Only a few counts were recorded for this clone. V usage is TRBV28 and J usage is TRBJ1-2; 7 positions agree with TRBD1. CDR1 is MDHEN and CDR2 is SYDVKM in the germline V gene. This CDR3 spans 16 amino acids. The junction had 14 bases not matched to a gene; V was cut back by 3 bases and J by 7 bases. The CDR3, as DNA: TGTGCCAGCAGTTTCAACCCGCGGGACAGAAAGGGTGGCTACACCTTC. This codes for CASSFNPRDRKGGYTF.

The chain uses TRBV18 and TRBJ2-5; tentatively, D is TRBD2 (5 bases). There are 14 residues in the CDR3. CDR1 and CDR2 (germline): KGHSH, LQKENI. The germline V and J ends were trimmed by 2 bases and 3 bases, with 10 bases remaining between them. In DNA form, the CDR3 reads TGTGCCAGCTCACCATTGCGGGCAGAAGAGACCCAGTACTTC. Residues: CASSPLRAEETQYF.

The V gene is TRBV4-1, the J gene TRBJ2-7, with D perhaps matching TRBD1 (5 bases). The CDR3 consists of 15 residues. Trimming took 1 base from V and 2 from J, leaving 12 bases between them. Germline-derived CDR1 and CDR2 are MGHRA and YSYEKL. The DNA of the CDR3 is TGCGCCAGCAGCCAAGTGAACACAGGAGCCTACGAGCAGTACTTC. It is translated as CASSQVNTGAYEQYF.

The chain combines TRBV2 with TRBJ1-6; D not certain. V lost 6 bases to trimming and J lost 0 bases, with 12 bases between them. The CDR3 runs to 16 residues. Per the germline V gene, CDR1 is SNHLY and CDR2 is FYNNEI. DNA for the CDR3: TGTGCCAGCAGCCCCTTGAAGAGCTCCTATAATTCACCCCTCCACTTT. Its protein is CASSPLKSSYNSPLHF. Full variable domain (missing parts from reference TRBV2 and TRBJ1-6): EPEVTQTPSHQVTQMGQEVILRCVPISNHLYFYWYRQILGQKVEFLVSFYNNEISEKSEIFDDQFSVERPDGSNFTLKIRSTKLEDSAMYFCASSPLKSSYNSPLHFGNGTRLTVT.

The chain joins TRBV5-1 to TRBJ1-2, with D unclear. This CDR3 spans 15 amino acids. Germline CDR1 and CDR2: SGHRS and YFSETQ. V was trimmed by 3 bases and J by 8 bases, leaving 20 bases between them. In nucleotides, the CDR3 is TGCGCCAGCAGCTCCACCCACCTCAAGGAGGGAGGCTACACCTTC. Amino acid sequence: CASSSTHLKEGGYTF.

The chain joins TRBV27 to TRBJ2-5, with D possibly matching TRBD1 (6 bases). The CDR3 sequence is 18 residues long. Germline V gene lookup returns CDR1 MNHEY and CDR2 SMNVEV (reference sequence). The V and J ends lost 1 base and 2 bases respectively, with 20 bases between them. Here the CDR3 DNA reads TGTGCCAGCAGTTTATTGGGACAACGGTCCACCCTTCAAGAGACCCAGTACTTC. It yields the protein CASSLLGQRSTLQETQYF.

The chain carries TRBV5-1 and TRBJ1-1, with D perhaps TRBD1 (5 bases). Trimming removed 1 base from V and 1 base from J, with 11 bases in between. This CDR3 region has 15 residues. Germline CDR1 is SGHRS and CDR2 is YFSETQ. The CDR3 sequence is CASSLQGLENTEAFF. CDR3 in DNA: TGCGCCAGCAGCTTGCAGGGTCTGGAGAACACTGAAGCTTTCTTT.

A few counts support this clone. J is TRBJ2-2 and V is TRBV29-1; 7 bases agree with TRBD1. This CDR3 is 14 amino acids long. Germline-derived CDR1 and CDR2 are SQVTM and ANQGSEA. The V segment lost 8 bases and the J segment 3 bases; nucleotides outside the gene matches: 9. The CDR3 nucleotides read TGCAGCTCAACCGGGACAGAGGACACCGGGGAGCTGTTTTTT. Translated, it gives CSSTGTEDTGELFF.

The chain carries TRBV7-3 and TRBJ2-1; weak D call: TRBD2 (6 bases). Trimming cost V 0 bases and J 6 bases, with 12 bases left between them. Germline CDR1 is SGHTA and CDR2 is FQGTGA. This CDR3 spans 15 amino acids. In nucleotides, the CDR3 is TGTGCCAGCAGCTTAACGTTAACTAGCTTCAATGAGCAGTTCTTC. Amino acid sequence: CASSLTLTSFNEQFF.

J is TRBJ2-1 and V is TRBV3-1 (or the pseudogene TRBV3-2); TRBD1 matches at 8 bases. Germline V gene data show CDR1 as LGHDT and CDR2 as YNNKEL (reference sequence). V lost 4 bases and J lost 5; bases outside the gene matches: 4. The CDR3 is made up of 14 amino acids. The DNA of the CDR3 is TGTGCCAGCAGCCGGCAGGGGGCCCACAATGAGCAGTTCTTC. Amino acid sequence: CASSRQGAHNEQFF.

The rearrangement joins TRBV9 to TRBJ1-5, with 7 bases aligning to TRBD1. CDR3 length: 17 amino acids. Trimming at V came to 4 bases and at J to 5 bases, leaving 15 bases not matched to a gene. Per germline, CDR1 SGDLS and CDR2 YYNGEE. The CDR3 DNA sequence: TGTGCCAGCAGCCCCGGAGGGGGCGCGAGCACCGATCAGCCCCAGCATTTT. It yields the protein CASSPGGGASTDQPQHF.